The rows below give T cell receptor beta chains drawn from one sample of a study of PD-L1 blockade in urothelial cancer. Profiled with immunoSEQ multiplex PCR; TCRdb holds only in-frame clones, not every one. The profile shows tens of thousands of clones, around 90% of them singletons. Specimen: PBMCs, collected around atezolizumab (anti-PD-L1) treatment. The receptors stem from a man between 60 and 75 years old with urothelial cancer. Both conserved end residues are part of each CDR3. Fields, in order: J gene, V gene, CDR3 protein.

TRBJ2-1	TRBV6-5	CASSYGTSMFF
TRBJ2-2	TRBV7-8	CASSLAGTGLTGELFF
TRBJ2-5	TRBV9	CASSRAGWQYQETQYF
TRBJ1-1	TRBV15	CATSRAVDTEAFF
TRBJ1-4	TRBV21-1	CASRRPGIEKLFF
TRBJ1-3	TRBV18	CASSPPTGNTIYF
TRBJ1-5	TRBV5-8	CASSFGGYSNQPQHF
TRBJ2-4	TRBV4-2	CASSQGTGPLAKNIQYF
TRBJ2-7	TRBV5-1	CASSLGGQDNYEQYF
TRBJ2-5	TRBV9	CASSVGGGQETQYF
TRBJ2-7	TRBV6-5	CASSYRSEQYF
TRBJ1-4	TRBV27	CASSLYVGQNEKLFF
TRBJ1-5	TRBV28	CASSLGGDSNQPQHF
TRBJ2-1	TRBV7-2	CASSFWRGDEQFF
TRBJ2-2	TRBV2	CASNEQGAYTGELFF
TRBJ2-5	TRBV19	CASSSSGKETQYF
TRBJ1-1	TRBV11-2	CASSLVSDTEAFF
TRBJ2-7	TRBV10-2	CASRGIPSGRENEQYF
TRBJ1-5	TRBV5-3	CARSLTGSYSNQPQHF
TRBJ2-5	TRBV4-2	CASSQDRDYEETQYF
TRBJ2-1	TRBV9	CASSVEDWDNEQFF
TRBJ1-2	TRBV5-6	CASRAGHLYGYTF
TRBJ2-1	TRBV6-5	CASSLVDTGEYEQFF
TRBJ1-1	TRBV5-1	CASSFDSAGSNTEAFF
TRBJ2-5	TRBV27	CASSPLSGLGETQYF
TRBJ2-7	TRBV11-3	CASSLNRDRENEQYF
TRBJ2-4	TRBV5-6	CASSAKRASRIQYF
TRBJ2-4	TRBV28	CASTSAGVSAKNIQYF
TRBJ2-3	TRBV10-2	CASAVAGGRTDTQYF
TRBJ1-1	TRBV5-4	CASSSGQTGGVGTEAFF
TRBJ2-1	TRBV6-6	CASSEGPVNEQFF
TRBJ1-1	TRBV5-4	CASSSAGRTEAFF
TRBJ1-1	TRBV7-2	CASRPRTGDSEAFF
TRBJ1-5	TRBV19	CASSISGILRNQPQHF
TRBJ1-2	TRBV6-5	CATTTGRVKGYTF
TRBJ2-3	TRBV7-9	CASSKGSAGDTQYF
TRBJ2-5	TRBV21-1	CASTQNPSGSDQETQYF
TRBJ1-2	TRBV4-3	CASSQERDSVGGYTF
TRBJ1-2	TRBV5-1	CASSPDGGPYGYTF
TRBJ1-2	TRBV7-2	CASSSPGGSYGYTF
TRBJ2-2	TRBV16	CASSQRQGGSGELFF
TRBJ2-3	TRBV5-1	CASSRAAGGPVDTQYF
TRBJ2-1	TRBV7-7	CASSPMGDEQFF
TRBJ2-5	TRBV4-3	CASSQGTSGGGETQYF
TRBJ2-3	TRBV27	CASSPGQGALGQYF
TRBJ2-7	TRBV18	CASSKTGGSSYEQYF
TRBJ2-3	TRBV5-1	CASSLAPGYTDTQYF
TRBJ2-3	TRBV7-2	CASRPPGQSTDTQYF
TRBJ2-5	TRBV4-1	CASSQASDSGGAFRYDQYF
TRBJ2-5	TRBV9	CASSVGQGALETQYF
TRBJ2-5	TRBV5-4	CASGRTSGEQETQYF
TRBJ2-3	TRBV27	CASRTDGTSGLRDTQYF
TRBJ2-3	TRBV9	CASSVTAGQSTDTQYF
TRBJ1-6	TRBV19	CASSVGLQSSYNSPLHF
TRBJ2-5	TRBV15	CATSRVGGQETQYF
TRBJ2-2	TRBV30	CALRRGSHTGELFF
TRBJ2-1	TRBV27	CASNIAGGRYNEQFF
TRBJ2-5	TRBV21-1	CASSRTSGLRTQYF
TRBJ2-1	TRBV6-1	CASSEPGLGNHNEQFF
TRBJ2-7	TRBV29-1	CSVGLRKRKTYF